These 6 T cell receptor beta chains share one sample of origin, sequenced in a study of CD8 T cells in Susac syndrome. Roughly 0.45 to 1 ug RNA was reverse transcribed with random hexamers. Each CDR3 protein gets one entry after TCRdb re-called the immunoSEQ multiplex PCR reads with MiXCR. In the table there are about 300,000 distinct CDR3 sequences, around nine tenths of which are singletons. The sequenced material came from CD8+ T cells from PBMCs. The receptors were sampled from a human donor with multiple sclerosis.

The chain recombines TRBV7-2 with TRBJ2-7; no reliable D call. This CDR3 region has 13 residues. The ends were cut back, 4 bases at V and 3 bases at J, with 10 bases in the middle. Germline V gene sequence: CDR1 SGHTA, CDR2 FQGNSA. CDR3 nucleotide sequence: TGTGCCAGCAGCTCGGACCTCCTCTACGAGCAGTACTTC. Translated, it gives CASSSDLLYEQYF.

This chain uses TRBV19 with TRBJ2-1; 7 positions match TRBD2. Trimming took 4 bases from V and 8 from J; bases not matched to a gene: 5. Germline-derived CDR1 and CDR2 are LNHDA and SQIVND (reference sequence). CDR3 length: 13 amino acids. CDR3 residues: CASSTSGKDEQFF. The CDR3 nucleotides are TGTGCCAGTAGTACCAGCGGGAAAGATGAGCAGTTCTTC.

The chain couples TRBV2 to TRBJ1-6, with a possible D match to TRBD1 (6 bases). CDR3 length: 14 residues. Looked up from germline, CDR1 is SNHLY and CDR2 is FYNNEI. Trimming took off 6 bases at V and 9 bases at J, with 15 bases between the two ends. The CDR3 region has the DNA TGTGCCAGCAGGATGGGGCGGGGGGCTTCACCCCTCCACTTT. Translated, it gives CASRMGRGASPLHF.

The V and J genes are TRBV27 and TRBJ1-5; the D is unclear. V was clipped by 2 bases and J by 5 bases, with 7 bases between them. The CDR3 is 13 residues long. Germline lookup yields CDR1 MNHEY and CDR2 SMNVEV (reference sequence). CDR3: CASSLKGDQPQHF. The DNA for the CDR3 is TGTGCCAGCAGTTTAAAAGGTGATCAGCCCCAGCATTTT.

This clonotype was observed once. The chain has TRBV27 and TRBJ1-2; TRBD1 aligns across 8 bases. The CDR3 has 13 residues. V shed 6 bases and J 6 bases; nucleotides not matched to a gene: 6. Germline CDR1 MNHEY, CDR2 SMNVEV (reference sequence). The CDR3 sequence: CASRISQGDGYTF. The CDR3 DNA follows: TGTGCCAGCAGGATATCACAGGGGGATGGCTACACCTTC.

The chain uses TRBV6-4 and TRBJ1-1; weak D call: TRBD1 (6 bases). The length of the CDR3 is 13 residues. Germline V gene sequence: CDR1 MRHNA, CDR2 SNTAGT. Between the trimmed V and J ends, which lost 5 bases and 6 bases, there was a span of 13 bases. The CDR3 nucleotides read TGTGCCAGCAGTTATTCAGGGGAGGCTGAAGCTTTCTTT. Its translation is CASSYSGEAEAFF.